The clone carrying this T cell receptor beta chain occurred a few times. Its specificity is unknown. Using immunoSEQ multiplex PCR, the repertoire was profiled, and TCRdb retains in-frame clones only, with some absent. The data show over 65,000 clones, with around 93% seen just once and 7% to 8.5% held by the top ten. This sample was taken from a study of graft-versus-host responses after intestinal transplantation. About the study: Anti-thymocyte globulin induction preceded about 3 years of tacrolimus and steroid maintenance in all recipients.

Germline CDR1 and CDR2: SNHLY and FYNNEI. J lost 4 bases, V lost 7 bases, and 6 bases had no gene match. CDR3 length: 14 amino acids. Study-level findings and limits: Allograft clonal ratios (graft-versus-host to host-versus-graft) were high in patients who had graft-donor T cell macrochimerism. The recipient marrow held GvH clones, and some of them showed up first in ileum or blood. Early after transplant, HvG declines were associated with peak levels of circulating GvH clones.

The chain combines TRBV2 with TRBJ2-1, with 8 bases identical to TRBD2. This clonotype was sampled from a human donor who was the organ donor for an intestinal transplant. The sequencing here drew on unstimulated CD8+ T cells sorted from spleen or lymph node cells, taken before transplant. The CDR3 loop is CASTEREWYNEQFF. CDR3 coding DNA: TGTGCCAGCACAGAGCGGGAGTGGTACAATGAGCAGTTCTTC.